The following is a T cell receptor beta chain sequence with its context. Its antigen is currently unknown. Germline CDR1 is ENHRY and CDR2 is SYGVKD. V dropped 10 bases and J dropped 5; count of bases not matched to a gene: 9. This CDR3 comprises 13 residues. Unique molecular identifiers were incorporated into the prepared TCRbeta library. TCRdb analysed the PCR reads with MiXCR anew, one entry per CDR3 protein. The sample shows about 830,000 distinct CDR3 sequences, about 15% of them seen only once. The entry originates in a study of T-cell reconstitution after alpha-beta-depleted transplantation in children. Study-level results: Surviving recipient T cells and thymic progenitors accounted for the high day-60 TCRbeta diversity observed in some patients. Roughly two months post-transplant, alpha-beta T cells reportedly originated from several hundred graft clones that had expanded. A year had passed since transplant, and T-cell counts and diversity by then came mostly from newly produced T cells.

The specimen comprised PBMCs, mostly from graft donor cells, sampled 360 days after TCRalphabeta/CD19-depleted stem cell transplant. This receptor was obtained from a male patient between 10 and 17 years old who had a stem cell transplant for acute lymphoblastic leukemia, so the T cells may come from the graft donor. This chain uses TRBV10-3 with TRBJ2-7; TRBD1 aligns across 9 bases. CDR3 DNA: TGTGCCACCCTTGGACAGGGGAGCGACGAGCAGTACTTC. Translating it yields CATLGQGSDEQYF.